The rows below give T cell receptor beta chains drawn from one sample of a study of CD8 T cells in ankylosing spondylitis. One entry per CDR3 protein results from TCRdb running MiXCR on the 5' RACE reads. Here the sample spans 350,000 to 450,000 distinct CDR3 sequences, 26% being singletons. The sample comprised blood, either unsorted or a sorted T cell fraction (not recorded which). These receptors originate from a male donor with ankylosing spondylitis. The CDR3 runs from the conserved cysteine through the conserved F or W. The D gene is left open where the match is weak. Part of the rows lack a size; the others show once, few, many or a class for expanded clones.

v_gene: TRBV19
abundance: few
j_gene: TRBJ2-2
d_gene: NA
CDR3aa: CASSMGGQYTGELFF
CDR3nt: TGTGCCAGTAGTATGGGGGGACAGTACACCGGGGAGCTGTTTTTT

v_gene: TRBV4-2
abundance: few
j_gene: TRBJ1-6
d_gene: NA
CDR3aa: CASSQDFGPRESPLHF
CDR3nt: TGTGCCAGCAGCCAAGATTTCGGACCCAGAGAATCACCCCTCCACTTT

v_gene: TRBV29-1
abundance: NA
j_gene: TRBJ1-2
d_gene: NA
CDR3aa: CSAYRDRSDGYTF
CDR3nt: TGCAGCGCGTACAGGGATCGCAGCGATGGCTACACCTTC

v_gene: TRBV10-1
abundance: NA
j_gene: TRBJ2-2
d_gene: NA
CDR3aa: CASSESYPGELFF
CDR3nt: TGCGCCAGCAGTGAGTCGTATCCCGGGGAGCTGTTTTTT

v_gene: TRBV4-2
abundance: many
j_gene: TRBJ1-1
d_gene: NA
CDR3aa: CASSQVPISEAFF
CDR3nt: TGTGCCAGCAGCCAAGTTCCGATCTCTGAAGCTTTCTTT

v_gene: TRBV29-1
abundance: NA
j_gene: TRBJ2-2
d_gene: TRBD2
CDR3aa: CSVEPGLAGVHTGELFF
CDR3nt: TGCAGCGTTGAGCCGGGACTAGCGGGAGTCCACACCGGGGAGCTGTTTTTT

v_gene: TRBV5-6
abundance: NA
j_gene: TRBJ2-1
d_gene: TRBD1
CDR3aa: CASGPRDSSYNEQFF
CDR3nt: TGTGCCTCCGGCCCCCGGGACAGCTCCTACAATGAGCAGTTCTTC

v_gene: TRBV6-1
abundance: many
j_gene: TRBJ2-4
d_gene: NA
CDR3aa: CASSDDVIQYF
CDR3nt: TGTGCCAGCAGTGACGACGTGATTCAGTACTTC

v_gene: TRBV27
abundance: few
j_gene: TRBJ1-5
d_gene: NA
CDR3aa: CASSSPEFGNQPQHF
CDR3nt: TGTGCCAGCAGTTCTCCGGAATTCGGCAATCAGCCCCAGCATTTT

v_gene: TRBV5-1
abundance: NA
j_gene: TRBJ1-1
d_gene: TRBD1
CDR3aa: CASSLEGGEAEAFF
CDR3nt: TGCGCCAGCAGCTTGGAAGGGGGCGAGGCTGAAGCTTTCTTT

v_gene: TRBV12-3/TRBV12-4
abundance: NA
j_gene: TRBJ2-2
d_gene: NA
CDR3aa: CARGTGRSNTGELFF
CDR3nt: TGTGCCAGGGGAACAGGGAGATCGAACACCGGGGAGCTGTTTTTT

v_gene: TRBV20-1
abundance: few
j_gene: TRBJ2-5
d_gene: NA
CDR3aa: CSGGYLQETQYF
CDR3nt: TGCAGTGGTGGCTACTTACAAGAGACCCAGTACTTC

v_gene: TRBV4-2
abundance: NA
j_gene: TRBJ2-1
d_gene: TRBD2
CDR3aa: CASSRRTSGRAGNEQFF
CDR3nt: TGTGCCAGCAGCCGCAGGACTAGCGGGAGGGCCGGGAATGAGCAGTTCTTC

v_gene: TRBV15
abundance: few
j_gene: TRBJ2-3
d_gene: NA
CDR3aa: CATSRDVPITDTQYF
CDR3nt: TGTGCCACCAGCAGAGATGTCCCCATCACAGATACGCAGTATTTT

v_gene: TRBV5-1
abundance: NA
j_gene: TRBJ2-1
d_gene: NA
CDR3aa: CASSLVLGANEQFF
CDR3nt: TGCGCCAGCAGCTTGGTGTTGGGAGCGAATGAGCAGTTCTTC

v_gene: TRBV15
abundance: NA
j_gene: TRBJ1-4
d_gene: NA
CDR3aa: CATSEEDRRFEKLFF
CDR3nt: TGTGCCACCAGCGAAGAAGACCGCAGATTTGAAAAACTGTTTTTT